This passage covers 18 T cell receptor beta chains from one sample sequenced in a study of early T cells in non-severe SARS-CoV-2 infection. TCRdb re-derived calls from the 5' RACE reads in MiXCR, one entry per CDR3 protein. The data contain about 90,000 distinct CDR3 sequences, about 15% of them singletons. Sequenced input: whole blood. The receptors stem from an adult who was a healthcare worker with PCR-confirmed SARS-CoV-2 infection or an uninfected control (not recorded which).

The rearrangement uses TRBV7-8 and TRBJ2-3; TRBD1 might be the D (5 bases). V lost 5 bases, J lost 0 bases, and 12 bases lay in between. There are 15 residues in the CDR3. Per germline, CDR1 SGHVS and CDR2 FQNEAQ. In DNA form, the CDR3 reads TGTGCCAGCAGCCCCCAGGGAATCAGCACAGATACGCAGTATTTT. Its protein is CASSPQGISTDTQYF.

Details on this clonotype: One end of the junction is discordant with germline, which a read error may explain. The chain has TRBV6-1 and TRBJ2-7; TRBD1 is a possible D gene (5 bases). The CDR3 length is 11 residues. The germline V gene encodes CDR1 MNHNS and CDR2 SASEGT. As DNA, the CDR3 is TGTGCCAGTGGACACGCGAGAGGAACGAACTTC. Translation gives CASGHARGTNF.

This clonotype was recorded a few times. This chain connects TRBV12-3 or TRBV12-4 to TRBJ2-7; 9 bases are a match to TRBD2. This CDR3 has 17 residues. Trimming took 5 bases from V and 2 from J; bases not matched to a gene: 13. Here the CDR3 DNA reads TGTGCCAGCAGTGGGGCTGGTAGCGGGAGTTCACCCTACGAGCAGTACTTC. Protein sequence: CASSGAGSGSSPYEQYF.

This sequence joins TRBV18 and TRBJ2-5; D unclear. Trimming removed 1 base at V and 1 base at J, with 7 bases between. CDR3 size: 14 residues. The germline CDR1 and CDR2 sequences are KGHSH and LQKENI. The CDR3 coding sequence is TGTGCCAGCTCACCACAGATTACCCAAGAGACCCAGTACTTC. It specifies CASSPQITQETQYF.

This clonotype appeared a few times. V and J are TRBV9 and TRBJ2-3; 10 nucleotides line up with TRBD2. The germline V gene encodes CDR1 SGDLS and CDR2 YYNGEE. There are 17 residues in the CDR3. The V segment lost 4 bases and the J segment 2 bases; nucleotides outside the gene matches: 10. The CDR3 nucleotides read TGTGCCAGCAGCTTGCTAGCGGGAGTTTCCCCCACAGATACGCAGTATTTT. Residues: CASSLLAGVSPTDTQYF.

In its sample, this clonotype was seen a few times. This chain joins TRBV18 and TRBJ2-7, with D tentatively TRBD2 (5 bases). V lost 1 base and J 6 bases, leaving 16 bases between the germline ends. The CDR3 runs to 15 residues. Germline V gives CDR1 KGHSH, CDR2 LQKENI. The CDR3 reads CASSPLSTLRGEQYF. In DNA form, the CDR3 reads TGTGCCAGCTCACCACTATCAACTCTCCGGGGCGAGCAGTACTTC. Filled out from reference TRBV18 and TRBJ2-7, the complete variable domain reads NAGVMQNPRHLVRRRGQEARLRCSPMKGHSHVYWYRQLPEEGLKFMVYLQKENIIDESGMPKERFSAEFPKEGPSILRIQQVVRGDSAAYFCASSPLSTLRGEQYFGPGTRLTVT.

This clonotype was picked up many times. This chain uses TRBV7-2 with TRBJ2-1; D is undetermined. Germline lookup yields CDR1 SGHTA and CDR2 FQGNSA. The CDR3 length is 13 residues. The V end was cut by 4 bases, the J end by 8 bases, with 12 bases between. The CDR3: CASSSERFDEQFF. The CDR3 DNA follows: TGTGCCAGCAGCTCGGAACGGTTCGATGAGCAGTTCTTC.

The table lists this clonotype with a few counts. This chain links TRBV5-1 with TRBJ2-5; D is possibly TRBD2 (5 bases). V gave up 0 bases and J gave up 7 bases, with 19 bases separating them. From germline, CDR1 is SGHRS and CDR2 YFSETQ. The CDR3 totals 16 residues. The CDR3 DNA reads as TGCGCCAGCAGCTTGGCCTATCTAGCAGAACTTGGGACCCAGTACTTC. It codes for CASSLAYLAELGTQYF.

This clonotype was seen repeatedly, ten times or more. V and J are TRBV18 and TRBJ2-7; TRBD1 matches 7 bases. Germline V gene data show CDR1 as KGHSH and CDR2 as LQKENI. V gave up 2 bases and J gave up 2 bases; unmatched junction bases: 3. The CDR3 loop spans 14 amino acids. The CDR3 nucleotides read TGTGCCAGCTCACCAGACAGGGACCCCTACGAGCAGTACTTC. Translating gives CASSPDRDPYEQYF.

This clonotype was recorded many times. This chain joins TRBV3-1 and TRBJ1-5, with TRBD1 matching over 8 bases. CDR1 LGHDT and CDR2 YNNKEL come from the germline V gene (reference sequence). The CDR3 consists of 14 residues. V lost 3 bases, J lost 7 bases, and 5 bases stayed unmatched. The CDR3 DNA reads TGTGCCAGCAGCCAGACAGGGGTAGGACAGCCCCAGCATTTT. This codes for CASSQTGVGQPQHF.

V gene TRBV20-1 combines with J gene TRBJ2-3; no clear D. V was pared by 4 bases and J by 7 bases, with 18 bases between. This CDR3 region has 14 residues. The V gene's germline CDR1 is DFQATT and CDR2 SNEGSKA (reference sequence). CDR3 loop: CSAKLGNMAYTQYF. The CDR3 nucleotides read TGCAGTGCTAAGTTAGGAAATATGGCTTATACGCAGTATTTT.

This clonotype was counted between two and nine times. V and J are TRBV18 and TRBJ1-2; TRBD1 might be the D (5 bases). Trimming stripped 3 bases from V and 8 bases from J, with 13 bases between. Germline loops: CDR1 KGHSH, CDR2 LQKENI. The CDR3 covers 13 residues. CDR3 protein: CASSPSDSRGYTF. CDR3 DNA: TGTGCCAGCTCACCTTCCGACAGCCGGGGCTACACCTTC.

This clonotype turned up a few times. J is TRBJ2-7 and V is TRBV12-3 or TRBV12-4, with D possibly being TRBD1 or TRBD2 (5 bases each). V was pared by 6 bases and J by 5 bases, with 14 bases between. CDR3 length: 13 amino acids. CDR3 protein: CASSLQGVHEQYF. The DNA of the CDR3 is TGTGCCAGCAGCCTTCAGGGAGTCCACGAGCAGTACTTC.

There are a few counts of this clonotype. V is TRBV19 and J is TRBJ2-1, with D maybe TRBD2 (5 bases). With 4 bases removed from V and 4 bases from J, the gap between germline ends came to 17 bases. The CDR3 contains 16 residues. Germline-derived CDR1 and CDR2 are LNHDA and SQIVND (reference sequence). The CDR3 bases are TGTGCCAGTAGTACCCAGCGGAGCCGAAAGTACAATGAGCAGTTCTTC. The encoded protein is CASSTQRSRKYNEQFF.

In its sample, this clonotype ranks as medium-sized (0.01 to 0.1%). The gene calls are TRBV7-9 and TRBJ2-7, with D tentatively TRBD1 (5 bases). V was pared by 2 bases and J by 2 bases, with 19 bases between. This CDR3 has 17 amino acids. CDR1 is SEHNR and CDR2 is FQNEAQ in the germline V gene (reference sequence). The CDR3 DNA sequence: TGTGCCAGCAGCTTATGGCCCCCTGTACAGGACCCCTACGAGCAGTACTTC. Its protein is CASSLWPPVQDPYEQYF.

This clonotype was picked up many times. The rearrangement links TRBV11-2 to TRBJ1-2, with unresolved D. Germline-derived CDR1 and CDR2 are SGHAT and FQNNGV. Trimming removed 4 bases from V and 0 bases from J, with 9 bases in between. This CDR3 is built from 14 residues. CDR3 residues: CASSSVRSNYGYTF. The CDR3 DNA is TGTGCCAGCAGCTCCGTTCGTTCTAACTATGGCTACACCTTC.

This clonotype was counted many times. The chain joins TRBV5-4 to TRBJ2-3; no definite D call. CDR1 is SGHNT and CDR2 is YYREEE in the germline V gene (reference sequence). The CDR3 runs 13 residues. The V gene lost 4 bases and the J gene lost 5 bases, with 11 bases spanning the gap. The CDR3: CASSPGARDTQYF. The CDR3 nucleotides read TGTGCCAGCAGCCCCGGAGCCCGAGATACGCAGTATTTT.

This clonotype was detected once. This chain connects TRBV15 to TRBJ2-3; D is undetermined. V lost 3 bases to trimming and J lost 2 bases, with 21 bases between them. This CDR3 is 18 amino acids long. Germline V gene sequence: CDR1 LNHNV, CDR2 YYDKDF (reference sequence). Here the CDR3 reads CATSSPEHWRRYTDTQYF. The CDR3 bases are TGTGCCACCAGCAGTCCCGAGCACTGGCGCCGATACACAGATACGCAGTATTTT.